One and the same sample provided the 4 T cell receptor beta chains below, sequenced in a study of cytomegalovirus exposure and HLA in healthy donors. The PCR ran on 60 Vbeta and 13 Jbeta primers. The repertoire was sequenced with immunoSEQ multiplex PCR; TCRdb's copy has only in-frame clones and lacks some. The sample yields under 140,000 clones, around three quarters seen once. Sequenced sample: PBMCs. These receptors originate from a woman in her 30s in good health and CMV-seronegative.

The chain has TRBV5-4 and TRBJ2-1, with 8 bases matching TRBD1. V lost 5 bases to trimming and J lost 1 base; unmatched junction nucleotides: 5. Germline-derived CDR1 and CDR2 are SGHNT and YYREEE (reference sequence). This CDR3 is 15 amino acids long. CDR3 DNA sequence: TGTGCCAGCAGTCGGGACAGGCCATCCTACAATGAGCAGTTCTTC. Protein: CASSRDRPSYNEQFF.

The chain employs TRBV27 and TRBJ2-1, with 9 bases that match TRBD2. From germline, CDR1 is MNHEY and CDR2 SMNVEV (reference sequence). V shed 4 bases and J 8 bases; nucleotides not matched to a gene: 3. This CDR3 is 13 amino acids long. CDR3 in DNA: TGTGCCAGCAGTTCGGGACTAGCCTATGAGCAGTTCTTC. It codes for CASSSGLAYEQFF.

The chain uses TRBV5-1 and TRBJ2-7; weak D call: TRBD1 (5 bases). The germline CDR1 and CDR2 sequences are SGHRS and YFSETQ. Trimming stripped 2 bases from V and 6 bases from J, with 15 bases between. This CDR3 comprises 14 residues. The chain's CDR3 is CASSFAGLSSEQYF. The CDR3 DNA reads TGCGCCAGCAGCTTCGCAGGGTTGTCCAGCGAGCAGTACTTC.

This chain links TRBV6-5 with TRBJ1-1; maybe TRBD1 (5 bases). There are 15 residues in the CDR3. CDR1 is MNHEY and CDR2 is SVGAGI in the germline V gene. Trimming shortened V by 3 bases and J by 4 bases, and 15 bases separated the two germline ends. Here the CDR3 DNA reads TGTGCCAGCAGTTATGGGGGGACGGGAAGCACTGAAGCTTTCTTT. Translation: CASSYGGTGSTEAFF.